This TCR beta chain was documented in a study of cytotoxic CD8 clonotypes in ibrutinib-treated CLL. CDR3 length equals 15 residues. The junction had 3 bases not matched to a gene; V was cut back by 6 bases and J by 0 bases. Germline CDR1 LNHDA, CDR2 SQIVND (reference sequence). Here immunoSEQ multiplex PCR was the method, and the copy in TCRdb shows in-frame clones only, minus some. The sample has roughly 200,000 clones; more than 70% are singletons. The study, taken as a whole, reports: At ibrutinib response, clonality increased, and at progression it declined back toward baseline. Circulating CD8+ T-cell counts were tracked by baseline clonality, which exceeded that of age-matched healthy donors.

Remarks on this clone: Its antigen is undetermined.

This material consisted of PBMCs, taken after 12 months of ibrutinib treatment. This clonotype was sampled from a human donor with chronic lymphocytic leukemia. This sequence joins TRBV19 and TRBJ1-1, with TRBD1 matching over 11 bases. This chain's CDR3 is CASRGQGGMNTEAFF. The CDR3 nucleotides read TGTGCCAGTAGGGGACAGGGGGGCATGAACACTGAAGCTTTCTTT.